This is a list of T cell receptor beta chains from one sample in a study of T cell changes during pregnancy in multiple sclerosis. The protocol was immunoSEQ multiplex PCR, while the TCRdb copy is restricted to in-frame clones and leaves out a portion. The table records approximately 74,000 clones, around 94% of them present only once. Source: peripheral blood, taken before pregnancy. The source is a female donor with multiple sclerosis, enrolled in a pregnancy study. CDR3s include the opening cysteine and the closing phenylalanine or tryptophan. Size is stated for part of the rows, as once, few or many counts, or as a class when the clone is expanded.

v_gene,abundance,CDR3aa
TRBV14,NA,CASSQSYAGYTEAFF
TRBV15,NA,CATSTNTGSPMSGQYF
TRBV7-6,NA,CASSLGLPSTDTQYF
TRBV11-3,NA,CASSPGTGFDTGELFF
TRBV6-1,NA,CASSEAGATNEKLFF
TRBV14,NA,CASSQDYSGTRRRGTTQYF
TRBV4-1,NA,CASSPRTSGSTDTQYF
TRBV18,NA,CASSSGGVMRNEQFF
TRBV5-4,NA,CASSSQGGVNTGELFF
TRBV2,NA,CASTPDSNEQFF
TRBV9,NA,CASSADYFGREQYF
TRBV28,NA,CASSTGRREVNTGELFF
TRBV27,NA,CASSLTPGFGNEQFF
TRBV7-9,NA,CASSLTGLSYGNTEAFF
TRBV30,NA,CAWSVKVADPWEGEPQHF
TRBV2,NA,CASSPGGFAGVDSYNEQFF
TRBV9,NA,CASSVGTSGRAANEQFF
TRBV6-6,NA,CASSKRETSYEQYF
TRBV19,NA,CASRANRRGRSSYNEQFF
TRBV15,NA,CATSKGTSGNNEQFF
TRBV28,many,CASSARDSGTDTQYF
TRBV27,NA,CASRIFSPLTELSTDTQYF
TRBV15,NA,CATSRGLPLAGVYEQYF
TRBV29-1,few,CSVGAGGSNTQYF
TRBV9,NA,CASGGETQYF
TRBV5-1,NA,CASSTAGTEKETQYF
TRBV5-6,once,CASSLVGQGAVDIQYF
TRBV30,NA,CAWSVGTGVYEQYF
TRBV4-1,once,CASSQRLPDFRYGYTF
TRBV7-2,NA,CASSLGGGRGYEQYF
TRBV7-9,NA,CASSFDREISYEQYF
TRBV15,NA,CATSRGLLGTGGDYGYTF